Following are 21 T cell receptor beta chains from one sample sequenced in a study of cytomegalovirus exposure and HLA in healthy donors. Vbeta (60) and Jbeta (13) primers were used in the PCR. The assay was immunoSEQ multiplex PCR, and TCRdb's table has in-frame clones only and misses some. The sample shows roughly 200,000 clones, roughly 80% of them seen only once. The specimen sequenced was PBMCs. All receptors come from a woman younger than 35 in good health and CMV-seronegative.

This clone appeared a single time. The chain couples TRBV12-1 to TRBJ2-7; TRBD1, the table's D call, was not compared with the DNA. TRBV12-1 has pseudogene status. The length of the CDR3 is 15 residues. CDR3 region: CASWSRGRDPDEQYV. The CDR3, as DNA: TGTGCCAGCTGGAGCAGGGGGCGCGATCCCGACGAGCAGTACGTC.

Comment on this clone: The same CDR3 can be traced to other DNA sequences in this sample. The rearrangement joins TRBV9 to TRBJ1-3; D gene uncertain. This CDR3 region has 15 residues. V was pared by 0 bases and J by 0 bases, with 7 bases between. Germline V gene sequence: CDR1 SGDLS, CDR2 YYNGEE. This CDR3 is CASSVGEGSGNTIYF. CDR3 sequence (DNA): TGTGCCAGCAGCGTAGGTGAGGGCTCTGGAAACACCATATATTTT.

The V and J genes are TRBV9 and TRBJ1-2; D is possibly TRBD1 (6 bases). With 1 base removed from V and 2 bases from J, the gap between germline ends came to 12 bases. The CDR3 is 15 residues long. Germline V gene sequence: CDR1 SGDLS, CDR2 YYNGEE. CDR3 loop: CASSVSGVGNYGYTF. In DNA form, the CDR3 reads TGTGCCAGCAGCGTATCAGGGGTGGGGAACTATGGCTACACCTTC. Complete variable domain (other parts from reference TRBV9 and TRBJ1-2): DSGVTQTPKHLITATGQRVTLRCSPRSGDLSVYWYQQSLDQGLQFLIQYYNGEERAKGNILERFSAQQFPDLHSELNLSSLELGDSALYFCASSVSGVGNYGYTFGSGTRLTVV.

This chain uses TRBV5-1 with TRBJ1-4; D is undetermined. Trimming shortened V by 1 base and J by 0 bases, and 10 bases separated the two germline ends. The germline V gene has CDR1 SGHRS and CDR2 YFSETQ. This CDR3 comprises 16 residues. The CDR3 sequence: CASSLPAAATNEKLFF. The CDR3 bases are TGCGCCAGCAGCTTGCCAGCGGCAGCAACTAATGAAAAACTGTTTTTT.

The chain is built from TRBV28 and TRBJ1-1; D is possibly TRBD1 (5 bases). Germline CDR1 and CDR2: MDHEN and SYDVKM. The CDR3 has 12 residues. The V end lost 6 bases, the J end lost 7 bases, and 12 bases lay between the germline ends. CDR3 nucleotide sequence: TGTGCCAGCAGCCTGACAGAGAATGAAGCTTTCTTT. The encoded protein is CASSLTENEAFF.

The chain employs TRBV10-3 and TRBJ1-2; 9 nucleotides align to TRBD1. V lost 6 bases and J lost 2; bases outside the gene matches: 1. There are 13 residues in the CDR3. Per the germline V gene, CDR1 is ENHRY and CDR2 is SYGVKD. CDR3 nucleotide sequence: TGTGCCATCAGGGGGACAGGGAACTATGGCTACACCTTC. Its translation is CAIRGTGNYGYTF.

This clone was seen a few times. Other DNA sequences in the same sample also yield this CDR3. The CDR3 bases are TGTGCCAGCAGTTCTCTAGCGGGAGCCTACAATGAGCAGTTCTTC. Protein sequence: CASSSLAGAYNEQFF. The V and J genes are TRBV6-5 and TRBJ2-1; 10 nucleotides line up with TRBD2. The CDR3 length is 15 residues. CDR1 is MNHEY, CDR2 SVGAGI, per germline. J gave up 2 bases and V 4 bases, and 2 bases lay outside the gene matches.

This chain connects TRBV28 to TRBJ1-1, with unresolved D. The CDR3 has 12 residues. CDR1 and CDR2 (germline): MDHEN, SYDVKM. With 7 bases removed from V and 10 bases from J, the gap between germline ends came to 16 bases. The CDR3 sequence is CASMTSRSRAFF. The CDR3 DNA follows: TGTGCCAGCATGACCTCACGGAGCAGAGCTTTCTTT.

This clone was observed a single time. V gene TRBV6-1 combines with J gene TRBJ2-1; TRBD2 matches 8 bases. V was pared by 4 bases and J by 0 bases, with 2 bases of the junction left unmatched. The CDR3 has 15 amino acids. Germline CDR1 MNHNS, CDR2 SASEGT. The CDR3 sequence is CASSGGRSSYNEQFF. For the CDR3, the DNA is TGTGCCAGCAGTGGCGGGAGGAGCTCCTACAATGAGCAGTTCTTC.

The chain joins TRBV7-6 to TRBJ2-1; no clear D gene. Germline CDR1 reads SGHVS; CDR2 reads FNYEAQ. V lost 1 base, J lost 8 bases, and 6 bases lay in between. This CDR3 spans 12 amino acids. The CDR3 DNA sequence: TGTGCCAGCAGCTTAGTGTCCGATGAGCAGTTCTTC. This gives the protein CASSLVSDEQFF.

The chain recombines TRBV23-1 with TRBJ2-1, with D perhaps TRBD2 (5 bases). TRBV23-1 is an ORF for which the function is uncertain. The CDR3 runs to 18 residues. Trimming pared 0 bases from V and 0 bases from J, leaving 15 bases between. This CDR3 is CASSQSSPGKRSYNEQFF. CDR3 bases: TGCGCCAGCAGTCAATCTTCCCCGGGAAAACGCTCCTACAATGAGCAGTTCTTC.

The sample holds a few counts of this clone. V and J are TRBV6-1 and TRBJ2-6, with D unclear. The CDR3 covers 15 residues. Trimming took 4 bases from V and 0 from J, leaving 7 bases between them. CDR1 and CDR2 from the germline V gene are MNHNS and SASEGT. The CDR3 DNA reads as TGTGCCAGCAGTGCGGAGAGCTCTGGGGCCAACGTCCTGACTTTC. It specifies CASSAESSGANVLTF.

The V and J genes are TRBV21-1 and TRBJ2-1; TRBD1 was called by the table and not checked on the DNA. TRBV21-1 is classified as a pseudogene. CDR3 length: 16 residues. CDR3 coding DNA: TGTGCCAGCAGCTCTAACCGGGACAGGGGACGGAATGAGCAGTTCTTC. Its protein product is CASSSNRDRGRNEQFF.

V and J are TRBV11-3 and TRBJ2-5, with D tentatively TRBD2 (6 bases). The CDR3 has 16 residues. Germline lookup yields CDR1 SGHNT and CDR2 YENEEA. V was clipped by 0 bases and J by 2 bases, with 13 bases between them. The CDR3 region is CASSLDRLAWQETQYF. In DNA form, the CDR3 reads TGTGCCAGCAGCTTAGACCGGCTAGCGTGGCAAGAGACCCAGTACTTC.

V and J are TRBV28 and TRBJ2-7; D not resolved. The CDR3 length is 13 residues. Between the trimmed V and J ends, which lost 6 bases and 4 bases, there was a span of 13 bases. From germline, CDR1 is MDHEN and CDR2 SYDVKM. CDR3 sequence (DNA): TGTGCCAGCAGCCTCCCCTCGAGGTACGAGCAGTACGTC. Protein sequence: CASSLPSRYEQYV.

Comments on this clone: One end of the junction fails to match germline, which may point to a read error. This sequence joins TRBV7-9 and TRBJ1-2; no reliable D call. This CDR3 has 12 amino acids. From germline, CDR1 is SEHNR and CDR2 FQNEAQ (reference sequence). CDR3 nucleotides: TGTTCCAGCGCATTGGGGAGTTATGGCTACACCTTC. This codes for CSSALGSYGYTF.

V is TRBV13 and J is TRBJ2-1; D is ambiguous. The CDR3 extends over 13 amino acids. Germline CDR1 is PRHDT and CDR2 is FYEKMQ (reference sequence). V lost 5 bases, J lost 5 bases, and 10 bases lay in between. The DNA of the CDR3 is TGTGCCAGCAGCCAGCGCTGGGACAATGAGCAGTTCTTC. The encoded protein is CASSQRWDNEQFF.

V gene TRBV27 combines with J gene TRBJ1-1, with 8 bases fitting TRBD1. The CDR3 has 14 amino acids. Germline lookup yields CDR1 MNHEY and CDR2 SMNVEV (reference sequence). The CDR3 DNA follows: TGTGCAACCCGGACAGGGTGGAGGAGCACTGAAGCTTTCTTT. Translated, it gives CATRTGWRSTEAFF.

The chain carries TRBV11-3 and TRBJ2-1, with 7 bases fitting TRBD2. The J segment lost 5 bases and the V segment lost 1 base, leaving 11 bases of the junction unmatched. CDR3 length: 17 residues. CDR1 and CDR2 (germline): SGHNT, YENEEA. CDR3 sequence: CASSLVFGGRSNNEQFF. For the CDR3, the DNA is TGTGCCAGCAGCTTAGTTTTCGGCGGGAGAAGCAACAATGAGCAGTTCTTC.

The V call is TRBV7-6, the J call TRBJ2-1; 7 nucleotides align to TRBD1. Trimming removed 5 bases from V and 5 bases from J; junction bases left unmatched: 9. The CDR3 runs to 15 residues. Germline lookup yields CDR1 SGHVS and CDR2 FNYEAQ. CDR3 sequence reads: CASSIGDRADNEQFF. Here the CDR3 DNA reads TGTGCCAGCAGCATCGGCGACAGGGCCGACAATGAGCAGTTCTTC.

The rearrangement uses TRBV28 and TRBJ1-3, with D perhaps TRBD1 (5 bases). The CDR3 is 14 residues long. Germline V gene sequence: CDR1 MDHEN, CDR2 SYDVKM. V gave up 7 bases and J gave up 1 base, with 11 bases separating them. CDR3 nucleotides: TGTGCCAGCACCGCCGGGGGATCTGGAAACACCATATATTTT. Its protein product is CASTAGGSGNTIYF.